The next 14 T cell receptor beta chains were all read from a single sample in a study of regulatory and conventional T cells in RAG deficiency. The protocol was immunoSEQ multiplex PCR, while the TCRdb copy is restricted to in-frame clones and leaves out a portion. The sample includes some 6,100 clones, under 95% of them seen just once. The sample consisted of CD8+ T cells sorted from blood. The receptors were sampled from a human donor with RAG deficiency presenting as severe combined immunodeficiency.

Of note for this clone: Germline is not matched at one junction end, which may reflect a read error. This chain joins TRBV28 and TRBJ2-1; 10 bases are shared with TRBD2. This CDR3 has 17 residues. Looked up from germline, CDR1 is MDHEN and CDR2 is SYDVKM. CDR3 DNA: TGTGCCAGCAGTGGAGCTTCAGCGGGAGGGTCCTACGATGAGCAGTTCTTC. It encodes CASSGASAGGSYDEQFF.

J is TRBJ2-5 and V is TRBV7-9; D is undetermined. This CDR3 has 13 residues. V was pared by 7 bases and J by 5 bases, with 14 bases between. Germline CDR1 and CDR2: SEHNR and FQNEAQ (reference sequence). CDR3 sequence reads: CASKKGSEETQYF. CDR3 DNA sequence: TGTGCCAGCAAAAAAGGGTCGGAGGAGACCCAGTACTTC.

This clone was detected once. This rearrangement joins TRBV19 to TRBJ2-5; no clear D gene. The CDR3 spans 15 residues. CDR1 is LNHDA and CDR2 is SQIVND in the germline V gene (reference sequence). Trimming took 2 bases from V and 3 from J, leaving 13 bases between them. The DNA of the CDR3 is TGTGCCAGTAGTATACCAGGAGATTTTGAAGAGACCCAGTACTTC. Translation gives CASSIPGDFEETQYF.

This sequence joins TRBV4-2 and TRBJ1-1; 7 bases are shared with TRBD1. J lost 0 bases, V lost 5 bases, and 3 bases had no gene match. This CDR3 region has 14 residues. In germline, CDR1 is LGHNA, CDR2 YNFKEQ. The CDR3 coding sequence is TGTGCCAGCAGCTCAGGGGGGCTGAACACTGAAGCTTTCTTT. Its translation is CASSSGGLNTEAFF.

The rearrangement links TRBV7-2 to TRBJ1-1, with a possible D match to TRBD1 (5 bases). V gave up 3 bases and J gave up 6 bases, with 8 bases separating them. The CDR3 consists of 12 residues. The germline V gene has CDR1 SGHTA and CDR2 FQGNSA. In DNA form, the CDR3 reads TGTGCCAGCAGCTTCTGGGGCGCTGAAGCTTTCTTT. The encoded protein is CASSFWGAEAFF. The variable domain in full, with the rest retrieved from reference TRBV7-2 and TRBJ1-1, is GAGVSQSPSNKVTEKGKDVELRCDPISGHTALYWYRQSLGQGLEFLIYFQGNSAPDKSGLPSDRFSAERTGGSVSTLTIQRTQQEDSAVYLCASSFWGAEAFFGQGTRLTVV.

The genes are TRBV4-3 and TRBJ1-4; D is uncertain. Germline V lookup: CDR1 LGHNA, CDR2 YSLEER. This CDR3 spans 18 amino acids. Trimming stripped 1 base from V and 5 bases from J, with 20 bases between. CDR3 in amino acids: CASSQVAVWVRRNEKLFF. The CDR3 DNA reads as TGCGCCAGCAGCCAAGTAGCAGTATGGGTCCGAAGGAATGAAAAACTGTTTTTT.

J is TRBJ2-3 and V is TRBV5-1, with 9 bases identical to TRBD1. This CDR3 comprises 14 residues. Germline V gene lookup returns CDR1 SGHRS and CDR2 YFSETQ. With V trimmed by 3 bases and J by 1 base, 0 bases remained unmatched. Written as DNA, the CDR3 is TGCGCCAGCAGCTACAGGGGGCGCACAGATACGCAGTATTTT. Translating it yields CASSYRGRTDTQYF.

As DNA, the CDR3 is TGTGCCAGCAGTTTATCAGGTCTAGTCCCTCCAGATACGCAGTATTTT. It specifies CASSLSGLVPPDTQYF. This rearrangement joins TRBV27 to TRBJ2-3; no reliable D call. The CDR3 consists of 16 residues. Trimming took off 0 bases at V and 4 bases at J, with 14 bases between the two ends. From germline, CDR1 is MNHEY and CDR2 SMNVEV (reference sequence).

This chain uses TRBV18 with TRBJ2-5; TRBD1 matches at 7 bases. The J segment lost 5 bases and the V segment lost 4 bases, leaving 10 bases of the junction unmatched. The CDR3 extends over 15 amino acids. Germline V gives CDR1 KGHSH, CDR2 LQKENI. CDR3 sequence: CASSLGQAWGETQYF. The CDR3 nucleotides read TGTGCCAGCTCACTCGGACAGGCCTGGGGGGAGACCCAGTACTTC.

The gene calls are TRBV2 and TRBJ2-1; possibly TRBD2 for D (5 bases). The CDR3 contains 15 residues. CDR1 and CDR2 from the germline V gene are SNHLY and FYNNEI. The ends were cut back, 6 bases at V and 2 bases at J, with 14 bases in the middle. CDR3 amino acids: CASRGPAGAYNEQFF. The CDR3 DNA sequence: TGTGCCAGCAGGGGTCCGGCCGGGGCCTACAATGAGCAGTTCTTC.

The chain uses TRBV6-6 and TRBJ2-5, with 7 bases identical to TRBD1. CDR1 MNHNY and CDR2 SVGAGI come from the germline V gene (reference sequence). The CDR3 spans 15 residues. Trimming removed 0 bases from V and 5 bases from J; junction bases left unmatched: 6. The CDR3 DNA reads as TGTGCCAGCAGTTACTCGACAGGGTTGGGGGAGACCCAGTACTTC. Its translation is CASSYSTGLGETQYF.

The rearrangement uses TRBV19 and TRBJ1-2; 11 bases map to TRBD1. This CDR3 comprises 13 residues. J lost 4 bases, V lost 9 bases, and 4 bases had no gene match. CDR1 is LNHDA and CDR2 is SQIVND in the germline V gene (reference sequence). The CDR3 DNA reads TGTGCCAGCGGACAGGGGGCCCCCTATGGCTACACCTTC. Translation: CASGQGAPYGYTF.

This chain connects TRBV2 to TRBJ2-2; 11 nucleotides match TRBD2. CDR1 and CDR2 from the germline V gene are SNHLY and FYNNEI. Losses at the gene ends were 3 bases for V and 5 bases for J; bases not matched to a gene: 11. This CDR3 comprises 18 residues. CDR3 region: CASSDGSGTSGITGELFF. The CDR3 DNA is TGTGCCAGCAGTGACGGGTCGGGGACTAGCGGCATTACCGGGGAGCTGTTTTTT.

V usage is TRBV2 and J usage is TRBJ1-2; D might be TRBD1 (5 bases). V was pared by 11 bases and J by 3 bases, with 13 bases between. The CDR3 is 12 amino acids. Germline V gives CDR1 SNHLY, CDR2 FYNNEI. The CDR3 DNA follows: TGTGCCGGGGGGACTCCGGACTATGGCTACACCTTC. This translates into CAGGTPDYGYTF.